The clone carrying this T cell receptor beta chain was detected only once. The data were obtained in a study of blood T cell repertoires in COVID-19. The germline V gene encodes CDR1 SGHTS and CDR2 YDEGEE. The CDR3 covers 12 residues. After removal of 5 bases from V and 9 bases from J, the junction contained 3 bases not matched to a gene. Libraries were prepared by immunoSEQ multiplex PCR; TCRdb keeps only in-frame clonotypes and omits some of them. Among 150,000 or so clones listed, around 89% were seen once. This chain connects TRBV5-8 to TRBJ2-3; 10 positions agree with TRBD2. This TCR came from a man in his fifties or sixties with COVID-19, enrolled during active disease. The sample comprised peripheral blood. Here the CDR3 reads CASRTTSGTQYF. Written as DNA, the CDR3 is TGTGCCAGCAGGACGACTAGCGGGACGCAGTATTTT.